The rows below give T cell receptor beta chains drawn from one sample of a study of T cell changes during pregnancy in multiple sclerosis. The repertoire was sequenced with immunoSEQ multiplex PCR; TCRdb's copy has only in-frame clones and lacks some. The sample carries tens of thousands of clones, over 70% recorded once. The sequencing used peripheral blood, collected in the first trimester of pregnancy. The receptor source for this set is a female donor in good health, enrolled as a control in a pregnancy study. Both conserved end residues are part of each CDR3. D genes are given only for firm matches. A row's size may be missing; if present it is once, few, many or a size class.

>.|TRBV28|once|TRBJ1-6
CASSQGGKNNSPLHF
TGTGCCAGCAGTCAGGGAGGTAAAAATAATTCACCCCTCCACTTT
>.|TRBV29-1|.|TRBJ1-2
CSSKGGPGGDGGYTF
TGCAGCTCGAAGGGGGGTCCGGGAGGGGATGGTGGCTACACCTTC
>TRBD1|TRBV25-1|.|TRBJ1-3
CASSDALTGGFGNTIYF
TGTGCCAGCAGTGATGCCCTCACAGGGGGCTTTGGAAACACCATATATTTT
>TRBD2|TRBV4-1|once|TRBJ2-7
CASSHASGIIEQYF
TGCGCCAGCAGCCACGCTAGCGGGATAATAGAGCAGTACTTC
>.|TRBV21-1|.|TRBJ1-1
CASSKEGNDIKDTEAFF
TGTGCCAGCAGCAAAGAGGGGAACGACATAAAGGACACTGAAGCTTTCTTT
>.|TRBV7-3|.|TRBJ1-1
CASSGTGIGTEAFF
TGTGCCAGCAGCGGTACAGGAATCGGCACTGAAGCTTTCTTT
>.|TRBV9|.|TRBJ1-1
CASSVVDRNTEAFF
TGTGCCAGCAGCGTAGTAGACAGAAACACTGAAGCTTTCTTT
>.|TRBV4-2|.|TRBJ1-2
CASSQDKGVGAYGYTF
TGTGCCAGCAGCCAAGATAAAGGAGTGGGGGCCTATGGCTACACCTTC
>TRBD2|TRBV10-3|.|TRBJ2-2
CAIRGGLAGSLGTGELFF
TGTGCCATCAGGGGGGGACTAGCGGGATCGCTAGGGACCGGGGAGCTGTTTTTT
>TRBD1|TRBV7-2|.|TRBJ1-3
CASSPDRGSAGNTIYF
TGTGCCAGCAGCCCCGACAGGGGCTCTGCTGGAAACACCATATATTTT
>.|TRBV19|.|TRBJ1-1
CASSIIKGTRMNTEAFF
TGTGCCAGTAGTATAATAAAGGGGACACGCATGAACACTGAAGCTTTCTTT
>TRBD1|TRBV27|.|TRBJ1-1
CASRMEGASTEAFF
TGTGCCAGCAGAATGGAGGGGGCTTCAACTGAAGCTTTCTTT
>TRBD1|TRBV28|.|TRBJ2-7
CASSFVQGVSYEQYF
TGTGCCAGCAGTTTCGTGCAGGGGGTATCCTACGAGCAGTACTTC
>.|TRBV19|once|TRBJ2-5
CASSTQTLGGETQYF
TGTGCCAGTAGTACCCAAACACTAGGAGGGGAGACCCAGTACTTC
>TRBD2|TRBV7-2|.|TRBJ2-5
CASSPLAEAKETQYF
TGTGCCAGCAGCCCACTAGCGGAGGCCAAAGAGACCCAGTACTTC
>.|TRBV10-3|.|TRBJ1-5
CAISVEQGGQPQHF
TGTGCCATCAGTGTCGAACAGGGCGGTCAGCCCCAGCATTTT
>TRBD1|TRBV5-4|.|TRBJ1-2
CASSLESRTGADYGYTF
TGTGCCAGCAGCTTGGAAAGCCGGACAGGGGCCGACTATGGCTACACCTTC
>.|TRBV9|few|TRBJ1-2
CASSVRGSGYTF
TGTGCCAGCAGCGTAAGAGGGAGCGGCTACACCTTC
>TRBD2|TRBV29-1|.|TRBJ2-1
CSVDGGTYNEQFF
TGCAGCGTTGACGGGGGGACTTACAATGAGCAGTTCTTC
>TRBD1|TRBV12-5|.|TRBJ1-2
CASGSGQALYGYTF
TGTGCTAGTGGTTCGGGACAGGCCCTCTATGGCTACACCTTC
>.|TRBV6-4|.|TRBJ2-7
CASSDSGEGEQYF
TGTGCCAGCAGTGATTCGGGGGAAGGGGAGCAGTACTTC
>TRBD1|TRBV5-6|few|TRBJ1-3
CASSLTGALSGNTIYF
TGTGCCAGCAGCCTGACAGGGGCCCTCTCTGGAAACACCATATATTTT
>TRBD2|TRBV5-4|.|TRBJ2-1
CASSSWTSGRAKDEQFF
TGTGCCAGCAGCTCCTGGACTAGCGGGAGGGCCAAGGATGAGCAGTTCTTC
>TRBD1|TRBV28|once|TRBJ1-3
CASSSHPWGTGSPSSGNTIYF
TGTGCCAGCAGTTCTCACCCTTGGGGGACAGGGAGCCCCTCCTCTGGAAACACCATATATTTT
>.|TRBV6-5|.|TRBJ1-4
CASRPGISEKLFF
TGTGCCAGCAGGCCGGGGATAAGTGAAAAACTGTTTTTT
>TRBD1|TRBV7-9|.|TRBJ2-7
CASSLAGTGGMGYEQYF
TGTGCCAGCAGCTTAGCGGGGACAGGGGGAATGGGTTACGAGCAGTACTTC
>TRBD1|TRBV6-1|.|TRBJ1-5
CASRGQVNQPQHF
TGTGCCAGCAGAGGACAGGTCAATCAGCCCCAGCATTTT
>.|TRBV30|.|TRBJ1-1
CAWSVPSPSLGGAFF
TGTGCCTGGAGTGTTCCGTCCCCCTCCTTGGGGGGAGCTTTCTTT
>TRBD2|TRBV7-9|once|TRBJ2-3
CATKGGSGDTQYF
TGTGCCACGAAGGGAGGGTCTGGAGATACGCAGTATTTT
>TRBD1|TRBV5-6|.|TRBJ1-2
CASSPTGEYGYTF
TGTGCCAGCAGCCCGACAGGGGAATATGGCTACACCTTC
>TRBD2|TRBV28|.|TRBJ2-5
CASSPSGKRAETQYF
TGTGCCAGCAGCCCTAGCGGGAAGAGGGCAGAGACCCAGTACTTC
>TRBD1|TRBV27|.|TRBJ1-4
CASSLYSEQGVEKLFF
TGTGCCAGCAGTTTATATTCGGAACAGGGGGTCGAAAAACTGTTTTTT
>TRBD2|TRBV6-4|few|TRBJ2-1
CASTASGGDYNEQFF
TGTGCCAGCACCGCTAGCGGGGGGGACTACAATGAGCAGTTCTTC
>.|TRBV7-2|once|TRBJ1-6
CASRDTGKGSLLHF
TGTGCCAGCAGAGACACAGGGAAGGGATCACTCCTCCACTTT
>.|TRBV28|.|TRBJ2-3
CASSLWAGEEADTQYF
TGTGCCAGCAGTTTATGGGCGGGCGAGGAGGCGGATACGCAGTATTTT
>.|TRBV9|few|TRBJ1-1
CASSGTVNTEAFF
TGTGCCAGCAGCGGGACAGTGAACACTGAAGCTTTCTTT
>TRBD1|TRBV6-5|many|TRBJ1-5
CASSPGTGRNQPQHF
TGTGCCAGCAGTCCCGGGACAGGGCGCAATCAGCCCCAGCATTTT
>.|TRBV6-1|few|TRBJ2-7
CASGGRSYEQYF
TGTGCCAGCGGAGGCAGATCCTACGAGCAGTACTTC
>TRBD1|TRBV5-4|.|TRBJ1-1
CASSLGDRGNTEAFF
TGTGCCAGCAGCTTGGGGGACAGGGGGAACACTGAAGCTTTCTTT
>TRBD1|TRBV10-3|.|TRBJ1-6
CAITRGQGDGSPLHF
TGTGCCATCACCCGAGGACAGGGGGATGGCTCACCCCTCCACTTT
>.|TRBV4-1|.|TRBJ2-1
CASAGGPNNEQFF
TGCGCCAGCGCTGGAGGGCCCAACAATGAGCAGTTCTTC